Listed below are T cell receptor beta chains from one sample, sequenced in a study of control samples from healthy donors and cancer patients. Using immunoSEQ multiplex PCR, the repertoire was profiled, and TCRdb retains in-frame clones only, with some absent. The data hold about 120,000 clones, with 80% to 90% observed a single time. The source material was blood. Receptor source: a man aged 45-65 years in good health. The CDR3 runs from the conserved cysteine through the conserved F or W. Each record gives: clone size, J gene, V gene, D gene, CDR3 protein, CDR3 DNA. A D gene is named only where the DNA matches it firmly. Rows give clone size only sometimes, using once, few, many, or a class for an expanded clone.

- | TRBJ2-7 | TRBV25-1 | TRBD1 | CASSGSVGQGSYEQYF | TGTGCCAGCAGTGGTTCAGTGGGACAGGGTTCCTACGAGCAGTACTTC
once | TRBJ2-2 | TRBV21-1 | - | CASSAPPRDRSTGELFF | TGTGCCAGCAGCGCCCCCCCCCGGGACAGGAGCACCGGGGAGCTGTTTTTT
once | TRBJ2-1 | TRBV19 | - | CASSLGPLSSYNEQFF | TGTGCCAGTAGTCTCGGCCCGCTAAGCTCCTACAATGAGCAGTTCTTC
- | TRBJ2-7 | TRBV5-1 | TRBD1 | CASIGQGYEQYF | TGCGCCAGCATCGGACAGGGCTACGAGCAGTACTTC
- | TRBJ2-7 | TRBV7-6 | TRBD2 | CASSPTAGGPYEQYF | TGTGCCAGCAGCCCCACCGCGGGGGGCCCCTACGAGCAGTACTTC
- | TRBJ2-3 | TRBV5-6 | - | CASSLAGVGDTQYF | TGTGCCAGCAGCTTGGCAGGGGTCGGAGATACGCAGTATTTT
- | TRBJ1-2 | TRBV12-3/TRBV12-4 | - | CASSFWDNYGYTF | TGTGCCAGCAGTTTTTGGGATAACTATGGCTACACCTTC
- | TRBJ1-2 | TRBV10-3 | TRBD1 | CAIRGQVTNYGYTF | TGTGCCATCAGGGGACAGGTAACTAACTATGGCTACACCTTC
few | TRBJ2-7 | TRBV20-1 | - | CSASSRSSYEQYF | TGCAGTGCTAGTAGCCGGAGCTCCTACGAGCAGTACTTC
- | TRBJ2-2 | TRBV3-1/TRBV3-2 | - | CASSQGRTGELFF | TGTGCCAGCAGCCAAGGGCGGACCGGGGAGCTGTTTTTT
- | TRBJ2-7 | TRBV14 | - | CASSQATRYEQYF | TGTGCCAGCAGCCAAGCTACACGCTACGAGCAGTACTTC
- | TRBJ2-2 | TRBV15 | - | CATRQGTNTGELFF | TGTGCCACCAGACAGGGGACTAACACCGGGGAGCTGTTTTTT
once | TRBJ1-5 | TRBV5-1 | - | CASSPGGTISGNQPQHF | TGCGCCAGCAGCCCAGGCGGGACAATTTCTGGGAATCAGCCCCAGCATTTT
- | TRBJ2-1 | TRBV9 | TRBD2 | CASSEAGTTYNEQFF | TGTGCCAGCAGCGAAGCGGGGACTACCTACAATGAGCAGTTCTTC
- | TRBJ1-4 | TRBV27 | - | CASSLAGKGKLFF | TGTGCCAGCAGTTTAGCTGGCAAGGGAAAACTGTTTTTT
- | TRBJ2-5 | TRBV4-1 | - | CASSQGILGKRVQETQYF | TGCGCCAGCAGCCAAGGAATTCTTGGAAAGCGGGTCCAAGAGACCCAGTACTTC
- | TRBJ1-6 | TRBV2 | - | CASSESGFDNALGYPPLHF | TGTGCCAGCAGTGAATCTGGGTTTGACAATGCCCTCGGGTACCCACCCCTCCACTTT
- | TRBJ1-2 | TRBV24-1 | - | CATSDREGNYGYTF | TGTGCCACCAGTGATAGAGAAGGGAACTATGGCTACACCTTC
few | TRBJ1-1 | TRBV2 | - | CASWATPDTEAFF | TGTGCCAGCTGGGCAACCCCAGACACTGAAGCTTTCTTT
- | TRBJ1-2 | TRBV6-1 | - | CASSETGYVYGYTF | TGTGCCAGCAGTGAAACAGGGTATGTCTATGGCTACACCTTC
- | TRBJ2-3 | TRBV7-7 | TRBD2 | CASSPIAGGASTDTQYF | TGTGCCAGCAGCCCAATCGCGGGGGGCGCTAGCACAGATACGCAGTATTTT
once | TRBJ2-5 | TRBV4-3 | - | CASSQAGIGETQYF | TGCGCCAGCAGCCAAGCGGGTATCGGAGAGACCCAGTACTTC
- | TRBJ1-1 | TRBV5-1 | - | CASSSDGYTEAFF | TGCGCCAGCAGTTCGGACGGGTACACTGAAGCTTTCTTT
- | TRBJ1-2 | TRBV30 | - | CAWSPPNGGENGYTF | TGTGCCTGGAGTCCCCCGAATGGAGGGGAAAATGGCTACACCTTC
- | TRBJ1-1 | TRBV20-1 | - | CSARDTIEAFF | TGCAGTGCGAGGGACACAATTGAAGCTTTCTTT
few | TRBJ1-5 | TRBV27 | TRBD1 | CASRPTGAAQPQHF | TGTGCCAGCAGGCCGACAGGGGCGGCTCAGCCCCAGCATTTT
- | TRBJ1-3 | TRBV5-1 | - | CASSLAGAGNTIYF | TGCGCCAGCAGCTTGGCCGGGGCTGGAAACACCATATATTTT
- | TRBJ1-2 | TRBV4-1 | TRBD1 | CASSQVEDRANYGYTF | TGCGCCAGCAGCCAAGTCGAGGACAGGGCTAACTATGGCTACACCTTC
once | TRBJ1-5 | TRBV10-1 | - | CASSESQESNQPQHF | TGCGCCAGCAGTGAGTCTCAGGAGAGCAATCAGCCCCAGCATTTT
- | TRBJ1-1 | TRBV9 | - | CASKLGTGNTEAFF | TGTGCCAGCAAGCTGGGCACAGGAAACACTGAAGCTTTCTTT
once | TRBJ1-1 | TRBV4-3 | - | CASSQGDRNTEAFF | TGCGCCAGCAGCCAAGGTGACAGAAACACTGAAGCTTTCTTT
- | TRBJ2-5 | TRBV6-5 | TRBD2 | CASSYSPSGETQYF | TGTGCCAGCAGTTACTCGCCTAGCGGTGAGACCCAGTACTTC
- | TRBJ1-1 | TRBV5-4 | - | CASSGVNTEAFF | TGTGCCAGCAGCGGGGTGAACACTGAAGCTTTCTTT
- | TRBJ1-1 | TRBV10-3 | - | CAIRAANWGNTEAFF | TGTGCCATCAGGGCTGCTAATTGGGGGAACACTGAAGCTTTCTTT
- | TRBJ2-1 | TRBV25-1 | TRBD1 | CASGPGTGSNEQFF | TGTGCCAGCGGGCCCGGGACAGGGTCCAATGAGCAGTTCTTC
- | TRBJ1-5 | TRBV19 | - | CASSWGAGSNQPQHF | TGTGCCAGTAGTTGGGGGGCTGGGAGCAATCAGCCCCAGCATTTT
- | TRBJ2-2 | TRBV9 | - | CASSVGYGGGAGELFF | TGTGCCAGCAGCGTAGGATATGGCGGGGGCGCCGGGGAGCTGTTTTTT
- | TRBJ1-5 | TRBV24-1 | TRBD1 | CATSDGQANYQPQHF | TGTGCCACCAGTGATGGACAGGCAAATTATCAGCCCCAGCATTTT
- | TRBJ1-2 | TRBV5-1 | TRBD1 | CASSFSSGGKDGYTF | TGCGCCAGCAGCTTTTCCTCAGGGGGAAAGGACGGCTACACCTTC
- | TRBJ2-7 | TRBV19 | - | CASSIQGTSNEQYF | TGTGCCAGTAGTATCCAGGGGACCTCCAACGAGCAGTACTTC
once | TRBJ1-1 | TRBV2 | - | CASSARGWNTEAFF | TGTGCCAGCAGTGCGAGGGGGTGGAACACTGAAGCTTTCTTT
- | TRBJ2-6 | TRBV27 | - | CASSFQGPGANVLTF | TGTGCCAGCAGCTTCCAGGGTCCCGGGGCCAACGTCCTGACTTTC
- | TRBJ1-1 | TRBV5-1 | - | CASSFSGTTEAFF | TGCGCCAGCAGCTTTTCAGGGACCACTGAAGCTTTCTTT
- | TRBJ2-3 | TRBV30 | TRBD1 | CAWSEQGWSTQYF | TGTGCCTGGAGTGAACAGGGGTGGTCTACGCAGTATTTT
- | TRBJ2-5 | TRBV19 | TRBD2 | CASSMAGGGTSGTQYF | TGTGCCAGTAGTATGGCCGGGGGCGGGACTAGCGGGACCCAGTACTTC
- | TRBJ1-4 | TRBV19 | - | CARDSGEKLFF | TGTGCCAGGGACTCGGGGGAAAAACTGTTTTTT
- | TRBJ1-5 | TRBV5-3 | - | CARSRSYSNQPQHF | TGTGCCAGAAGCCGTAGTTATAGCAATCAGCCCCAGCATTTT
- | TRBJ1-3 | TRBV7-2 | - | CASSSGQPGNTIYF | TGTGCCAGCAGCTCCGGACAGCCTGGAAACACCATATATTTT
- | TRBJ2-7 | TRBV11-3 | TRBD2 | CASSTLAGGTYEQYF | TGTGCCAGCAGCACGCTAGCGGGGGGGACGTACGAGCAGTACTTC
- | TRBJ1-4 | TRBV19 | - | CASSIWVGYEKLFF | TGTGCCAGTAGTATCTGGGTTGGGTATGAAAAACTGTTTTTT
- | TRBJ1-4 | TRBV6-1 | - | CASSEEIQANNEKLFF | TGTGCCAGCAGTGAGGAAATACAGGCGAATAATGAAAAACTGTTTTTT
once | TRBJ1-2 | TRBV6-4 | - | CASSGQYSYGYTF | TGTGCCAGCAGTGGGCAGTACAGCTATGGCTACACCTTC
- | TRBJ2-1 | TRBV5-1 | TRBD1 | CASSLGDSYNEQFF | TGCGCCAGCAGCTTGGGGGACAGCTACAATGAGCAGTTCTTC
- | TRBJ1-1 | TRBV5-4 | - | CASSLGFDRNTEAFF | TGTGCCAGCAGCTTAGGCTTTGACCGAAACACTGAAGCTTTCTTT
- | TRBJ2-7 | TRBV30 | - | CAWSQDIDEQYF | TGTGCCTGGAGCCAGGATATTGACGAGCAGTACTTC
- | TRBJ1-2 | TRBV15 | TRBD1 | CATSTPTGTGTYGYTF | TGTGCCACCAGCACTCCAACCGGGACAGGGACCTATGGCTACACCTTC
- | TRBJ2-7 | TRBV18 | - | CASSPGSGSTYEQYF | TGTGCCAGCTCACCGGGATCCGGGTCCACCTACGAGCAGTACTTC